The rows below give T cell receptor beta chains drawn from one sample of a study of graft-versus-host responses after intestinal transplantation. Libraries were prepared by immunoSEQ multiplex PCR; TCRdb keeps only in-frame clonotypes and omits some of them. This table holds just under 65,000 clones, around nine tenths found once. The antigens for these receptors are not known. The sample consisted of unstimulated CD8+ T cells sorted from spleen or lymph node cells, taken before transplant. The receptors come from a human donor who was the organ donor for an intestinal transplant. Each CDR3 is given with its conserved first and last residue. A D gene is named only where the DNA matches it firmly. Some rows mark clone size as missing; the rest say once, few, many or name a class of expanded clone.

TRBV7-6,TRBJ1-1,.,15,.,CASSPIGGRYTEAFF,TGTGCCAGCAGCCCGATTGGGGGCCGATACACTGAAGCTTTCTTT
TRBV4-1,TRBJ1-5,.,15,.,CASSLEDRVGQPQHF,TGCGCCAGCAGCCTGGAGGACAGAGTGGGTCAGCCCCAGCATTTT
TRBV27,TRBJ2-2,.,18,TRBD2,CASSLIAGGFANTGELFF,TGTGCCAGCAGCTTGATAGCGGGAGGGTTCGCGAACACCGGGGAGCTGTTTTTT
TRBV5-4,TRBJ1-1,.,15,.,CASSSSLGWDTEAFF,TGTGCCAGCAGCTCTTCACTAGGATGGGACACTGAAGCTTTCTTT
TRBV18,TRBJ2-7,.,14,.,CASSPPARRRWQYF,TGTGCCAGCTCACCACCAGCCCGTCGGCGGTGGCAGTACTTC
TRBV29-1,TRBJ2-3,.,15,.,CSASHRDWGTDTQYF,TGCAGCGCTTCCCACAGGGATTGGGGCACAGATACGCAGTATTTT
TRBV27,TRBJ1-5,.,16,.,CASSLSAGLREQPQHF,TGTGCCAGCAGTTTATCGGCGGGGTTACGGGAGCAGCCCCAGCATTTT
TRBV7-9,TRBJ2-5,.,14,.,CASSHSPPQETQYF,TGTGCCAGCAGCCATTCCCCCCCCCAAGAGACCCAGTACTTC
TRBV10-3,TRBJ2-1,.,14,.,CAIGSYFGDNEQFF,TGTGCCATCGGCTCTTACTTCGGGGACAATGAGCAGTTCTTC
TRBV28,TRBJ2-7,.,11,TRBD2,CASSLGGEQYF,TGTGCCAGCAGTTTGGGAGGGGAGCAGTACTTC
TRBV6-5,TRBJ2-7,.,15,TRBD1,CASHKPTGGLYEQYF,TGTGCCAGCCATAAACCCACAGGGGGCCTCTACGAGCAGTACTTC
TRBV6-1,TRBJ1-1,.,12,.,CASEATVTEAFF,TGTGCCAGCGAAGCCACAGTCACTGAAGCTTTCTTT
TRBV5-6,TRBJ2-7,.,12,.,CASSLGGGEQYF,TGTGCCAGCAGTCTAGGAGGGGGCGAGCAGTACTTC
TRBV6-6,TRBJ2-3,.,16,TRBD2,CASSFPVGGSGDTQYF,TGTGCCAGCAGTTTCCCGGTAGGCGGGAGCGGAGATACGCAGTATTTT
TRBV7-9,TRBJ1-1,.,18,TRBD1,CASSLLRFRLRGRTEAFF,TGTGCCAGCAGCTTATTGAGGTTTCGATTGAGGGGGCGGACTGAAGCTTTCTTT
TRBV4-2,TRBJ2-2,.,15,.,CASSQDEARTGELFF,TGTGCCAGCAGCCAAGATGAGGCGAGGACCGGGGAGCTGTTTTTT
TRBV4-3,TRBJ2-3,once,16,TRBD2,CASSQELASGSDTQYF,TGCGCCAGCAGCCAAGAGTTGGCTAGCGGATCCGATACGCAGTATTTT
TRBV6-6,TRBJ2-1,once,16,.,CASAQGAGGPNNEQFF,TGTGCCAGCGCCCAGGGGGCGGGAGGGCCAAACAATGAGCAGTTCTTC
TRBV27,TRBJ2-1,.,19,TRBD2,CASGSTSGWNRGSYNEQFF,TGTGCCAGCGGTAGCACTAGCGGGTGGAATAGGGGGTCCTACAATGAGCAGTTCTTC
TRBV10-3,TRBJ2-7,.,14,.,CAISESGTPYEQYF,TGTGCCATCAGTGAGTCCGGGACACCATACGAGCAGTACTTC
TRBV6-5,TRBJ1-1,.,15,.,CASSYSNWAGSEAFF,TGTGCCAGCAGTTACAGTAATTGGGCAGGTAGTGAAGCTTTCTTT
TRBV15,TRBJ2-1,once,17,TRBD2,CATSGRLRGRYYNEQFF,TGTGCCACCAGCGGTAGGCTTCGCGGGAGGTATTACAATGAGCAGTTCTTC
TRBV5-6,TRBJ2-1,.,16,TRBD2,CASSLGLAGDENEQFF,TGTGCCAGCAGCTTGGGGCTAGCGGGAGACGAGAATGAGCAGTTCTTC
TRBV19,TRBJ1-2,.,13,TRBD1,CASREDRVGGYTF,TGTGCCAGTAGAGAGGACAGGGTCGGTGGCTACACCTTC
TRBV7-9,TRBJ2-1,.,15,TRBD1,CASSPRQGAYNEQFF,TGTGCCAGCAGCCCCCGACAGGGCGCCTACAATGAGCAGTTCTTC
TRBV7-9,TRBJ2-7,.,16,TRBD1,CASSRHTGVILGEQYF,TGTGCCAGCAGCCGTCATACAGGGGTCATATTGGGGGAGCAGTACTTC
TRBV5-1,TRBJ2-7,.,14,TRBD1,CASSPGQGSYEQYF,TGCGCCAGCAGCCCTGGACAGGGCTCCTACGAGCAGTACTTC
TRBV4-1,TRBJ1-1,.,16,.,CASSQVPADSMREAFF,TGCGCCAGCAGCCAAGTCCCGGCAGACTCCATGAGGGAAGCTTTCTTT
TRBV27,TRBJ1-2,.,13,.,CASSLSLGYGYTF,TGTGCCAGCAGTCTCAGTCTAGGCTATGGCTACACCTTC
TRBV7-9,TRBJ2-1,.,13,.,CASATEGYNEQFF,TGTGCCAGTGCCACCGAGGGTTACAATGAGCAGTTCTTC
TRBV11-2,TRBJ1-1,.,13,.,CASSPGGAGSAFF,TGTGCCAGCAGCCCGGGGGGAGCAGGGAGTGCTTTCTTT
TRBV6-1,TRBJ1-1,.,15,.,CASSQIQGSDTEAFF,TGTGCCAGCAGTCAAATACAGGGTAGCGACACTGAAGCTTTCTTT
TRBV29-1,TRBJ1-2,.,13,.,CSVTGGANYGYTF,TGCAGCGTTACCGGGGGAGCTAACTATGGCTACACCTTC
TRBV28,TRBJ2-1,.,14,.,CASSLGGMSNEQFF,TGTGCCAGCAGTTTAGGCGGGATGAGCAATGAGCAGTTCTTC
TRBV11-1,TRBJ2-3,.,12,.,CASSLTGDTQYF,TGTGCCAGCAGCTTAACAGGGGATACGCAGTATTTT
TRBV2,TRBJ2-1,.,15,.,CASSELEDSLNEQFF,TGTGCCAGCAGTGAACTCGAGGACAGTTTAAATGAGCAGTTCTTC
TRBV10-2,TRBJ2-1,.,14,TRBD2,CASSVAGARNEQFF,TGCGCCAGCAGTGTAGCGGGAGCCAGGAATGAGCAGTTCTTC
TRBV5-4,TRBJ2-1,.,15,TRBD2,CASSSRTSGIPEQFF,TGTGCCAGCAGCTCTCGGACTAGCGGGATTCCTGAGCAGTTCTTC
TRBV11-2,TRBJ2-3,.,19,.,CASSPSRGSGLISTDTQYF,TGTGCCAGCAGCCCGTCCCGAGGTAGCGGACTAATAAGCACAGATACGCAGTATTTT
TRBV6-4,TRBJ2-2,.,15,TRBD1,CASSPGQGPTGELFF,TGTGCCAGCAGCCCGGGACAGGGACCCACCGGGGAGCTGTTTTTT
TRBV7-9,TRBJ2-7,.,16,TRBD1,CASSSKDRLVLHEQYF,TGTGCCAGCAGCTCCAAGGACAGGCTCGTATTGCACGAGCAGTACTTC
TRBV28,TRBJ2-7,.,16,.,CASVAGGGHPSYEQYF,TGTGCCAGCGTCGCTGGGGGGGGACACCCTTCCTACGAGCAGTACTTC
TRBV19,TRBJ2-7,.,14,.,CASSPSTGTVEQYF,TGTGCCAGTAGTCCATCGACAGGGACTGTAGAGCAGTACTTC
TRBV5-6,TRBJ2-7,.,14,.,CASSFPGLTYEQYF,TGTGCCAGCAGCTTTCCGGGACTGACTTACGAGCAGTACTTC
TRBV6-5,TRBJ2-7,.,14,.,CASSYSFSGSEQYF,TGTGCCAGCAGTTACTCGTTTTCGGGGAGCGAGCAGTACTTC
TRBV7-6,TRBJ2-3,.,13,.,CASTPEATDTQYF,TGTGCCAGCACCCCGGAGGCCACAGATACGCAGTATTTT
TRBV11-2,TRBJ2-7,.,15,TRBD2,CASSWTSGRADEQYF,TGTGCCAGCAGCTGGACAAGCGGGAGGGCCGACGAGCAGTACTTC
TRBV7-9,TRBJ1-1,.,11,.,CASLRNTEAFF,TGTGCCAGTCTCAGGAACACTGAAGCTTTCTTT
TRBV4-2,TRBJ2-1,.,14,.,CASSQGEQPNEQFF,TGTGCCAGCAGCCAAGGGGAGCAGCCCAATGAGCAGTTCTTC